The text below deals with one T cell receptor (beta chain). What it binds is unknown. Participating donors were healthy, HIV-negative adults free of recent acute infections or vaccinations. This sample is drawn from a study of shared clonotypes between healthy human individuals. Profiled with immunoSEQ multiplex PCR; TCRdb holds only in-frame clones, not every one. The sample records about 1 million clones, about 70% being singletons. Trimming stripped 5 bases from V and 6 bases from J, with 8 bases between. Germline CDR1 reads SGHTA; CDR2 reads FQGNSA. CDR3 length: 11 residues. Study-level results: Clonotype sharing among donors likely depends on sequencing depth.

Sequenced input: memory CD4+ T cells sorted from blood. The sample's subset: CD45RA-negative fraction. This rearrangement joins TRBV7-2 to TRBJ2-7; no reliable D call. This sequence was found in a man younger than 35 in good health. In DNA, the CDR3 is TGTGCCAGCAGCCCCCGGTCCGAGCAGTACTTC. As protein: CASSPRSEQYF.